This entry lists 32 T cell receptor beta chains sequenced from one sample in a study of T cell repertoires in cytomegalovirus infection. TCRdb reanalysed the reads using MiXCR and keeps one entry per CDR3 protein. The sample has about 600,000 distinct CDR3 sequences, 24% seen once. The sequencing sample was made of CD8+ T cells from PBMCs. The receptor set was obtained from a human donor in good health (CMV status not recorded). Some clones in this sample may be carry-over from other donors' samples.

The V gene is TRBV29-1, the J gene TRBJ1-2; weak D call: TRBD1 (5 bases). Germline values: CDR1 SQVTM, CDR2 ANQGSEA. This CDR3 contains 13 residues. The V and J ends lost 0 bases and 2 bases respectively, with 7 bases between them. The CDR3 coding sequence is TGCAGCGTTGAAGACGAGGGGAACTATGGCTACACCTTC. It yields the protein CSVEDEGNYGYTF.

The chain is built from TRBV29-1 and TRBJ2-7, with TRBD2 matching over 8 bases. Germline lookup yields CDR1 SQVTM and CDR2 ANQGSEA. This CDR3 has 16 residues. V lost 7 bases and J lost 4; bases outside the gene matches: 18. CDR3 DNA: TGCAGCGCTTACCGCCAGGTATTCAGCGGGGGTTACGAGCAGTACTTC. As protein: CSAYRQVFSGGYEQYF.

CDR3 loop: CASSESGGEDTQYF. The CDR3 DNA reads TGTGCCAGCAGTGAGTCGGGCGGGGAAGATACGCAGTATTTT. The chain recombines TRBV2 with TRBJ2-3, with D possibly TRBD2 on 6 matching bases. Trimming took 3 bases from V and 5 from J, leaving 12 bases between them. Germline V gene data show CDR1 as SNHLY and CDR2 as FYNNEI. The CDR3 covers 14 residues.

This clonotype was counted only a few times. V gene TRBV2 combines with J gene TRBJ2-5, with TRBD2 identical over 13 bases. The CDR3 sequence is 17 residues long. Trimming removed 2 bases from V and 3 bases from J; junction bases left unmatched: 6. Looked up from germline, CDR1 is SNHLY and CDR2 is FYNNEI. CDR3 in DNA: TGTGCCAGCAGTGAATCATTAGGGACTAGCGGGGAAGAGACCCAGTACTTC. Protein: CASSESLGTSGEETQYF.

This clonotype was recorded a few times. The junction and the germline gene differ at one end; a read error may be behind it. The chain recombines TRBV4-1 with TRBJ2-1; TRBD1 agrees at 7 bases. Germline V gives CDR1 MGHRA, CDR2 YSYEKL. There are 15 residues in the CDR3. CDR3 protein: CASSQEGQIYNEQFF. For the CDR3, the DNA is TGTGCCAGCAGCCAAGAGGGACAGATCTACAATGAGCAGTTCTTC.

The chain employs TRBV19 and TRBJ2-1, with D possibly TRBD1 on 8 matching bases. CDR1 and CDR2 (germline): LNHDA, SQIVND (reference sequence). The CDR3 length is 19 residues. V lost 8 bases, J lost 9 bases, and 35 bases lay in between. The CDR3, as DNA: TGTGCCAGTTTTGACAGGGGTTTTCCTTACAGGGGGGGTCCCGGTGAGCAGTTCTTC. It encodes CASFDRGFPYRGGPGEQFF. The full variable domain, in which reference TRBV19 and TRBJ2-1 provide the parts outside the CDR3, is DGGITQSPKYLFRKEGQNVTLSCEQNLNHDAMYWYRQDPGQGLRLIYYSQIVNDFQKGDIAEGYSVSREKKESFPLTVTSAQKNPTAFYLCASFDRGFPYRGGPGEQFFGPGTRLTVL.

This clonotype showed up just once. The CDR3 reads CASSQDSSPQPQHF. The CDR3 bases are TGTGCCAGCAGCCAAGATTCGTCGCCCCAGCCCCAGCATTTT. This chain connects TRBV4-2 to TRBJ1-5; no firm D call. The ends were cut back, 0 bases at V and 7 bases at J, with 10 bases in the middle. Germline V gives CDR1 LGHNA, CDR2 YNFKEQ. This CDR3 contains 14 residues.

In this sample, this clonotype turned up a few times. V gene TRBV14 combines with J gene TRBJ2-1; either TRBD1 or TRBD2 may supply D (7 bases each). Germline-derived CDR1 and CDR2 are SGHDN and FVKESK. V was clipped by 8 bases and J by 4 bases, with 12 bases between them. The CDR3 has 13 residues. In DNA, the CDR3 is TGTGCCAGCCAGGGGGGGCTGTACAATGAGCAGTTCTTC. Translating gives CASQGGLYNEQFF.

Ten or more counts support this clonotype. The chain uses TRBV12-3 or TRBV12-4 and TRBJ2-4; unclear D gene. The CDR3 is 14 residues long. Trimming cost V 7 bases and J 0 bases, with 10 bases left between them. CDR3 protein: CASTLSLAKNIQYF. CDR3 coding DNA: TGTGCCAGCACTCTGAGCCTAGCCAAAAACATTCAGTACTTC.

V usage is TRBV10-3 and J usage is TRBJ2-1; unclear D gene. Trimming stripped 0 bases from V and 0 bases from J, with 9 bases between. CDR3 size: 16 residues. Germline V gene lookup returns CDR1 ENHRY and CDR2 SYGVKD. The DNA of the CDR3 is TGTGCCATCAGTGAGTCGATGGCTAGCTCCTACAATGAGCAGTTCTTC. Amino acid sequence: CAISESMASSYNEQFF.

This chain connects TRBV29-1 to TRBJ1-1; D remains ambiguous. CDR1 and CDR2 from the germline V gene are SQVTM and ANQGSEA. The V end was cut by 5 bases, the J end by 0 bases, with 4 bases between. The CDR3 runs to 11 residues. The CDR3 loop reads CSVMLNTEAFF. In DNA, the CDR3 is TGCAGCGTTATGCTGAACACTGAAGCTTTCTTT.

This clonotype was detected ten times or more. The V call is TRBV27, the J call TRBJ2-7, with D unresolved. The ends were cut back, 3 bases at V and 1 base at J, with 7 bases in the middle. The CDR3 runs 13 residues. Germline V gene sequence: CDR1 MNHEY, CDR2 SMNVEV (reference sequence). The CDR3 DNA sequence: TGTGCCAGCAGTTTGGTAGGATCCTACGAGCAGTACTTC. Amino acids: CASSLVGSYEQYF.

The J gene is TRBJ2-2, the V gene TRBV6-2 or TRBV6-3; 8 bases match TRBD2. CDR1 is MNHEY, CDR2 SVGEGT, per germline. The CDR3 loop spans 16 amino acids. The junction had 10 bases not matched to a gene; V was cut back by 5 bases and J by 5 bases. CDR3 region: CASSRSRGGPTGELFF. CDR3 nucleotide sequence: TGTGCCAGCAGTCGTTCCCGCGGGGGGCCGACCGGGGAGCTGTTTTTT.

This clonotype was seen a few times. The V call is TRBV7-9, the J call TRBJ2-4; TRBD2 is a possible D gene (5 bases). The V gene's germline CDR1 is SEHNR and CDR2 FQNEAQ (reference sequence). Trimming cost V 5 bases and J 8 bases, with 13 bases left between them. There are 13 residues in the CDR3. The CDR3 nucleotides read TGTGCCAGCAGCAGACCGCCCGGGGACATTCAGTACTTC. It translates to CASSRPPGDIQYF.

This clonotype has only a few counts. This sequence joins TRBV2 and TRBJ2-7, with a possible D match to TRBD1 (6 bases). Germline lookup yields CDR1 SNHLY and CDR2 FYNNEI. The CDR3 has 13 residues. Trimming removed 3 bases at V and 6 bases at J, with 12 bases between. The CDR3 spells CASSDVRGGEQYF. The CDR3 bases are TGTGCCAGCAGTGATGTACGAGGGGGCGAGCAGTACTTC.

The table lists this clonotype with many counts. The chain links TRBV28 to TRBJ1-5; tentatively, D is TRBD1 (5 bases). CDR1 and CDR2 from the germline V gene are MDHEN and SYDVKM. Trimming cost V 7 bases and J 0 bases, with 22 bases left between them. The CDR3 extends over 18 amino acids. CDR3 residues: CASTPSNAGVYSNQPQHF. The CDR3 nucleotides read TGTGCCAGCACCCCGTCTAATGCGGGGGTTTATAGCAATCAGCCCCAGCATTTT.

This clonotype appeared a few times. The V and J genes are TRBV7-9 and TRBJ2-3; D not certain. The V gene's germline CDR1 is SEHNR and CDR2 FQNEAQ (reference sequence). Deletions cut 4 bases from V and 1 base from J, with 9 bases between. The CDR3 totals 14 residues. CDR3 loop: CASSSLYGTDTQYF. CDR3 in DNA: TGTGCCAGCAGCTCCCTTTACGGCACAGATACGCAGTATTTT.

CDR3 loop: CASSLSGNSPLHF. DNA for the CDR3: TGTGCCAGCAGTTTATCGGGTAATTCACCCCTCCACTTT. The genes are TRBV27 and TRBJ1-6; D is uncertain. This CDR3 is 13 amino acids long. Trimming removed 0 bases at V and 6 bases at J, with 3 bases between. CDR1 and CDR2 from the germline V gene are MNHEY and SMNVEV (reference sequence).

This clonotype appeared many times. The chain is built from TRBV10-1 and TRBJ2-3, with D maybe TRBD1 (5 bases). The CDR3 runs to 14 residues. V lost 3 bases to trimming and J lost 2 bases, with 9 bases between them. Germline V gene sequence: CDR1 WNHNN, CDR2 SYGVQD (reference sequence). This chain's CDR3 is CASSDGRATDTQYF. The CDR3 bases are TGCGCCAGCAGTGACGGCAGGGCCACAGATACGCAGTATTTT.

V gene TRBV28 combines with J gene TRBJ1-2, with 9 positions matching TRBD1. Germline V CDR1 and CDR2: MDHEN, SYDVKM. Trimming took 2 bases from V and 8 from J; bases not matched to a gene: 9. This CDR3 comprises 15 residues. In DNA, the CDR3 is TGTGCCAGCAGTTTAGACCGGGACAGGGTTGAGGGCTACACCTTC. Its protein is CASSLDRDRVEGYTF.

Regarding this clonotype: At one boundary the junction diverges from the germline segment, which might be a read error. V gene TRBV4-1 combines with J gene TRBJ1-1; 7 bases map to TRBD1. CDR3 size: 16 residues. Germline V gene lookup returns CDR1 MGHRA and CDR2 YSYEKL. CDR3 sequence: CASSQDRDRGNTEAFF. The CDR3 bases are TGTGCCAGCAGCCAAGACAGGGACCGAGGGAACACTGAAGCTTTCTTT.

The rearrangement uses TRBV6-2 or TRBV6-3 and TRBJ2-5; the D gene is possibly TRBD1 (5 bases). V gave up 5 bases and J gave up 4 bases, with 14 bases separating them. The CDR3 sequence is 14 residues long. The germline V gene has CDR1 MNHEY and CDR2 SVGEGT. The CDR3 reads CASSQYDSLETQYF. The CDR3 DNA sequence: TGTGCCAGCAGTCAATACGACAGCTTAGAGACCCAGTACTTC.

This clonotype was detected ten times or more. V and J are TRBV12-3 or TRBV12-4 and TRBJ2-2; no clear D. Trimming removed 3 bases at V and 3 bases at J, with 5 bases between. The CDR3 extends over 13 amino acids. The CDR3 protein is CASSLLDTGELFF. CDR3 nucleotide sequence: TGTGCCAGCAGTTTGTTAGACACCGGGGAGCTGTTTTTT.

The sample holds a few counts of this clonotype. V and J are TRBV7-9 and TRBJ1-5; D is perhaps TRBD1 (5 bases). Trimming stripped 5 bases from V and 4 bases from J, with 18 bases between. The germline CDR1 and CDR2 sequences are SEHNR and FQNEAQ (reference sequence). CDR3 size: 16 residues. The CDR3 region has the DNA TGTGCCAGCAGCCCGTCGAGGGGAGAAAGGAATCAGCCCCAGCATTTT. As protein: CASSPSRGERNQPQHF. The entire variable domain, with the rest obtained from reference TRBV7-9 and TRBJ1-5, is as follows: DTGVSQNPRHKITKRGQNVTFRCDPISEHNRLYWYRQTLGQGPEFLTYFQNEAQLEKSRLLSDRFSAERPKGSFSTLEIQRTEQGDSAMYLCASSPSRGERNQPQHFGDGTRLSIL.

The chain recombines TRBV18 with TRBJ2-5, with D maybe TRBD1 (6 bases). Germline CDR1 and CDR2: KGHSH and LQKENI. This CDR3 comprises 16 residues. V lost 3 bases and J lost 4, with 18 bases in between. CDR3 nucleotide sequence: TGTGCCAGCTCACCCAGGGGCGGGCCCTTCGCAGAGACCCAGTACTTC. It is translated as CASSPRGGPFAETQYF. Using reference TRBV18 and TRBJ2-5 for the parts outside the CDR3, the full variable domain is NAGVMQNPRHLVRRRGQEARLRCSPMKGHSHVYWYRQLPEEGLKFMVYLQKENIIDESGMPKERFSAEFPKEGPSILRIQQVVRGDSAAYFCASSPRGGPFAETQYFGPGTRLLVL.

The rearrangement joins TRBV7-9 to TRBJ1-4; a weak D match, TRBD1 (5 bases). The CDR3 loop spans 14 amino acids. Germline V CDR1 and CDR2: SEHNR, FQNEAQ (reference sequence). V shed 1 base and J shed 10 bases, with 13 bases lying between them. CDR3 residues: CASSLGEGTGKLFF. CDR3 DNA: TGTGCCAGCAGCTTAGGGGAAGGGACCGGAAAACTGTTTTTT.

This clonotype was recorded a few times. The chain combines TRBV27 with TRBJ2-3; 7 nucleotides agree with TRBD1. Germline V CDR1 and CDR2: MNHEY, SMNVEV (reference sequence). The CDR3 sequence is 16 residues long. V lost 6 bases, J lost 4 bases, and 13 bases stayed unmatched. The DNA of the CDR3 is TGTGCCAGCAGATTTCTGGACGACAGGGTGCCAGATACGCAGTATTTT. This sequence encodes CASRFLDDRVPDTQYF.

This clonotype was observed many times. An end of the junction does not agree with germline; a read error may underlie this. The CDR3 is CASSYSRNRNFYF. CDR3 coding DNA: TGTGCCAGCAGTTACTCCCGGAACAGGAACTTCTATTTT. This chain links TRBV6-2 or TRBV6-3 with TRBJ1-5; D is perhaps TRBD1 (5 bases). The CDR3 sequence is 13 residues long. CDR1 and CDR2 (germline): MNHEY, SVGEGT.

This clonotype was recorded many times. The chain combines TRBV12-3 or TRBV12-4 with TRBJ2-1, with 11 positions matching TRBD1. The length of the CDR3 is 14 residues. V shed 5 bases, J shed 8 bases, and the junction held 5 bases outside the gene matches. CDR3 residues: CASSGDRGIYEQFF. The CDR3 DNA reads TGTGCCAGCAGTGGGGACAGGGGGATCTATGAGCAGTTCTTC.

This clonotype was recorded many times. The rearrangement links TRBV7-8 to TRBJ2-4; TRBD2 might be the D (6 bases). This CDR3 has 14 amino acids. Germline values: CDR1 SGHVS, CDR2 FQNEAQ. The germline V and J ends were trimmed by 1 base and 8 bases, with 12 bases remaining between them. In DNA, the CDR3 is TGTGCCAGCAGCTTAGAGCCCCCGGGGGACATTCAGTACTTC. It encodes CASSLEPPGDIQYF.

The chain employs TRBV6-2 or TRBV6-3 and TRBJ2-2; D is unclear. Germline V CDR1 and CDR2: MNHEY, SVGEGT. The length of the CDR3 is 14 residues. With 4 bases removed from V and 2 bases from J, the gap between germline ends came to 8 bases. The CDR3 DNA is TGTGCCAGCAGTTTATACGAAAACACCGGGGAGCTGTTTTTT. Translating gives CASSLYENTGELFF.

The chain couples TRBV2 to TRBJ1-1; 7 nucleotides line up with TRBD1. This CDR3 is built from 17 residues. CDR1 SNHLY and CDR2 FYNNEI come from the germline V gene. V was pared by 0 bases and J by 2 bases, with 9 bases of the junction left unmatched. The CDR3 DNA is TGTGCCAGCAGTGAAGCTGGGGCTCAGGGGGTTAACACTGAAGCTTTCTTT. Protein: CASSEAGAQGVNTEAFF.